Listed here are 12 T cell receptor beta chains from one sample, sequenced in a study of T cells expressing NK-cell markers. TCRdb reworked the 5' RACE reads into one entry per CDR3 protein, no DNA. Listed are 550,000 to 600,000 distinct CDR3 sequences; approximately 3.5% falls within the top ten. The sequenced sample consisted of blood T cells: a sorted CD56 or NKG2C T cell subset, CD4+ or CD8+ T cells, or bulk PBMC T cells (not recorded which). The receptors come from a man between 18 and 29 years old in good health.

The chain couples TRBV14 to TRBJ2-3; TCRdb's D call of TRBD1 is untestable without DNA. CDR1 and CDR2 (germline): SGHDN, FVKESK. This CDR3 region has 18 residues. The CDR3 loop is CASSQGQGRSLSTDTQYF.

V usage is TRBV29-1 and J usage is TRBJ1-2. CDR1 is SQVTM, CDR2 ANQGSEA, per germline. The CDR3 is 13 residues long. The CDR3 loop is CSVEDQLDYGYTF. Using reference TRBV29-1 and TRBJ1-2 for the parts outside the CDR3, the full variable domain is SAVISQKPSRDICQRGTSLTIQCQVDSQVTMMFWYRQQPGQSLTLIATANQGSEATYESGFVIDKFPISRPNLTFSTLTVSNMSPEDSSIYLCSVEDQLDYGYTFGSGTRLTVV.

The V and J genes are TRBV4-1 and TRBJ1-2; there is no DNA to check the TCRdb D call of TRBD1. This CDR3 has 13 amino acids. CDR1 is MGHRA and CDR2 is YSYEKL in the germline V gene. The CDR3 loop reads CASARDRAYGYTF.

The chain couples TRBV11-3 to TRBJ1-2. This CDR3 has 13 residues. From germline, CDR1 is SGHNT and CDR2 YENEEA. CDR3 in amino acids: CASSLDREEGYTF.

V usage is TRBV5-1 and J usage is TRBJ1-3; the D call of TRBD1 rests on TCRdb alone, since no DNA is present to check it. This CDR3 contains 14 residues. Germline loops: CDR1 SGHRS, CDR2 YFSETQ. The CDR3 region is CASSFRDGGNTIYF.

J is TRBJ2-5 and V is TRBV12-3 or TRBV12-4; absent DNA, TCRdb's TRBD1 call cannot be checked. The CDR3 totals 13 residues. CDR3 loop: CASSSQGYGTQYF.

The V and J genes are TRBV12-3 or TRBV12-4 and TRBJ2-3; TCRdb calls TRBD1, which cannot be checked without DNA. The CDR3 sequence is 16 residues long. The CDR3 region is CASSSLDVPPADTQYF.

V and J are TRBV10-3 and TRBJ1-1. Germline assignment: CDR1 ENHRY and CDR2 SYGVKD. This CDR3 is built from 14 residues. CDR3 amino acids: CAISDVGSDTEAFF.

The chain recombines TRBV7-2 with TRBJ2-7; TCRdb returns TRBD2, unconfirmable since there is no DNA. This CDR3 is 14 amino acids long. Looked up from germline, CDR1 is SGHTA and CDR2 is FQGNSA. The CDR3: CASSLQAGVAEQYF.

The CDR3 protein is CASTPGTSGEPSTDTQYF. The rearrangement uses TRBV6-2 or TRBV6-3 and TRBJ2-3; TCRdb calls TRBD2, which cannot be checked without DNA. The CDR3 has 18 amino acids. Germline loops: CDR1 MNHEY, CDR2 SVGEGT.

The V gene is TRBV5-6, the J gene TRBJ2-5; TCRdb calls TRBD2, which cannot be checked without DNA. CDR3 length: 14 residues. CDR1 is SGHDT and CDR2 is YYEEEE in the germline V gene. CDR3 protein: CASSFPQGGETQYF.

CDR3 loop: CSALPHRGLFTDTQYF. The chain recombines TRBV20-1 with TRBJ2-3; TCRdb's D call, TRBD1, is unchecked because there is no DNA. The germline V gene encodes CDR1 DFQATT and CDR2 SNEGSKA (reference sequence). This CDR3 contains 16 residues.